This T cell receptor beta chain was found in a study of T cells in Graves' hyperthyroidism and ophthalmopathy. Study in general: At the time of initial diagnosis and before any treatment, peripheral blood was collected.

CDR1 and CDR2 from the germline V gene are SGHKS and YYEKEE (reference sequence). The CDR3 is 16 residues long. V was pared by 0 bases and J by 4 bases, with 9 bases of the junction left unmatched. This clonotype was observed many times. TCR beta CDR3 region amplification was performed from RNA transcripts. HTBI primers were the set used in a first-round RT-PCR of the TCR CDR3. Via MiXCR, TCRdb re-called the multiplex PCR reads, giving one row per CDR3 protein. Of roughly 420,000 distinct CDR3 sequences in the sample, about an eighth were seen once. This TCR was sampled from a woman between 18 and 29 years old with Graves' hyperthyroidism. Sequenced sample: blood. The J gene is TRBJ1-2, the V gene TRBV5-5; 7 bases fit TRBD1. The CDR3 here is CASSLEPDRAGYGYTF. For the CDR3, the DNA is TGTGCCAGCAGCTTGGAACCAGACAGGGCGGGCTATGGCTACACCTTC.